This T cell receptor (beta chain) was obtained from a study of blood T cell repertoires in COVID-19. Across the whole study: Samples taken during acute and convalescent COVID-19 were collected in the United States, Italy and Spain.

Libraries were prepared by immunoSEQ multiplex PCR; TCRdb keeps only in-frame clonotypes and omits some of them. The table includes over 200,000 clones, 70% to 90% detected once. Germline loops: CDR1 SGHRS, CDR2 YFSETQ. With 4 bases removed from V and 4 bases from J, the gap between germline ends came to 14 bases. The CDR3 runs 15 residues. V gene TRBV5-1 combines with J gene TRBJ1-4; perhaps TRBD1 as D (5 bases). Sequenced material: peripheral blood. The receptor comes from a man aged 30 to 39 with COVID-19, enrolled during active disease. CDR3 sequence reads: CASSPGVDDNEKLFF. The CDR3 DNA follows: TGCGCCAGCAGCCCGGGGGTCGACGATAATGAAAAACTGTTTTTT. Using reference TRBV5-1 and TRBJ1-4 for the parts outside the CDR3, the full variable domain is KAGVTQTPRYLIKTRGQQVTLSCSPISGHRSVSWYQQTPGQGLQFLFEYFSETQRNKGNFPGRFSGRQFSNSRSEMNVSTLELGDSALYLCASSPGVDDNEKLFFGSGTQLSVL.